This T cell receptor (beta chain) was observed in a study of molecular identifiers for immune sequencing clone quantification. Overall study findings and caveats: Effector cells kept over 98% of their molecules in clones above 20 RNA copies, while naive cells kept under 1% there. Spiked Jurkat TCR RNA equivalent to one cell was reportedly detectable in one million naive cells.

This CDR3 has 15 amino acids. Germline lookup yields CDR1 SNHLY and CDR2 FYNNEI. With 2 bases removed from V and 8 bases from J, the gap between germline ends came to 16 bases. Sorted cell numbers of roughly 20,000 to 1,000,000, with 10%, 30% or 50% RNA, served as input for naive CD8 libraries. Naive CD8 T cells were sorted, and the gate applied was CD8+CD4-CCR7+CD45RA+. From the PCR reads, TCRdb called clonotypes with MiXCR, one entry per CDR3 protein. Altogether over 600,000 distinct CDR3 sequences are present, just under 20% being singletons, with the ten largest covering 0.7% to 1%. The sample holds many counts of this clonotype. No antigen is known for it.

Sequencing was performed on naive CD8+ T cells from blood, with Jurkat cell RNA spiked in. As to subset: FACS-sorted CD8+CD4-CCR7+CD45RA+ naive T cells. This receptor was obtained from a human donor in good health. Some libraries in this study had Jurkat cell RNA spiked in. This chain connects TRBV2 to TRBJ2-4, with D possibly TRBD1 on 6 matching bases. This CDR3 reads CASSEIRTAGDIQYF. CDR3 bases: TGTGCCAGCAGTGAAATAAGGACAGCAGGCGACATTCAGTACTTC.